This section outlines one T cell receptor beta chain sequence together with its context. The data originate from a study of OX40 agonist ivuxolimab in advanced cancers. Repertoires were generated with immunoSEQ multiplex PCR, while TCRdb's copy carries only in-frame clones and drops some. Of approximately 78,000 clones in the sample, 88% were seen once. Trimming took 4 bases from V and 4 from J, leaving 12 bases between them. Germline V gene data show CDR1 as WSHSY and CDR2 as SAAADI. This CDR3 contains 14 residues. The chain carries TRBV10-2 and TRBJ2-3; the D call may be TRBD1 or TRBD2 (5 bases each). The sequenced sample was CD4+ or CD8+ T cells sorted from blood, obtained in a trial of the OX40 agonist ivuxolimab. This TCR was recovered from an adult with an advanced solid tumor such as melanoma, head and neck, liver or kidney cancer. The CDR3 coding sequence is TGCGCCAGCAGTGGGGGGTTGGGGGCAGATACGCAGTATTTT. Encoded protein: CASSGGLGADTQYF.